This T cell receptor (beta chain) derives from a study of Graves' ophthalmopathy and Graves' hyperthyroidism. Sampling about 10 ml of fresh peripheral blood provided the PBMCs. TCR beta CDR3 amplification used RNA transcripts. First-round RT-PCR relied on HTBI primers, and a second-round multiplex PCR came next. TCRdb reprocessed the multiplex PCR reads with MiXCR, giving one entry per CDR3 protein. This sample has some 750,000 distinct CDR3 sequences, with roughly two fifths found just once. The junction had 8 bases not matched to a gene; V was cut back by 6 bases and J by 6 bases. In germline, CDR1 is SGHAT, CDR2 FQNNGV. The CDR3 spans 15 residues.

Sequenced input: peripheral blood. The TCR originated in an adult man with Graves' ophthalmopathy. The V gene is TRBV11-2, the J gene TRBJ1-6; 7 positions match TRBD1. CDR3: CASSPDRVVNSPLHF. The CDR3 DNA is TGTGCCAGCAGTCCTGACAGGGTGGTTAATTCACCCCTCCACTTT.